This TCR beta chain was identified in a study of T cells after yellow fever vaccination. As for the study in general: When fractions had low cell numbers, they were prepared with SMART-Seq v4 Ultra Low Input. Broader study findings: FACS-sorted repertoires could contain abundant clonotypes contaminating from the bulk population. A large majority of primary-vaccination clones showed up again after the booster (around 95% CD4, approximately 90% CD8).

CDR1 and CDR2 (germline): SGHRS, YFSETQ. V was pared by 1 base and J by 0 bases, with 17 bases between. This CDR3 region has 18 residues. They built TCR cDNA with 5'RACE template switching, a step that put in a universal primer site and UMIs. Via MiXCR, TCRdb re-called the 5' RACE reads, giving one row per CDR3 protein. The sample includes about 300,000 distinct CDR3 sequences, roughly 8.7% seen only once; the top ten take about 3%. This clonotype was observed a few times. The target antigen is unknown. The sample in question was CD4+ T cells sorted from PBMCs, obtained 5 days after the yellow fever booster vaccination. V and J are TRBV5-1 and TRBJ2-4; D possibly corresponds to TRBD1 (6 bases). The TCR originated in a man younger than 35 who received the YFV17D yellow fever vaccine. CDR3 protein: CASSLYPLQGVAKNIQYF. Written as DNA, the CDR3 is TGCGCCAGCAGCTTGTACCCTTTACAGGGTGTAGCCAAAAACATTCAGTACTTC.